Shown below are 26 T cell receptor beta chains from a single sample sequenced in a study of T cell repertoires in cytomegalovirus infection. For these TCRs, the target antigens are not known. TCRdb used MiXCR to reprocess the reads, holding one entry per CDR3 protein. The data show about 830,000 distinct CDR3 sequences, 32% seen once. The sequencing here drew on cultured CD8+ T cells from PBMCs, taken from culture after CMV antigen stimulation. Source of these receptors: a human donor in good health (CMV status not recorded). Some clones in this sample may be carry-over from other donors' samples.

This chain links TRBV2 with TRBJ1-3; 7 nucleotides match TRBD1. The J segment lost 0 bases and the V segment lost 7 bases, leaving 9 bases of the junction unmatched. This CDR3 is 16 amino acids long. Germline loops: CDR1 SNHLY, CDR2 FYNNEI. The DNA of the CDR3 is TGTGCCAGCAACCCCAGGGACAGCTTCTCTGGAAACACCATATATTTT. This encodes CASNPRDSFSGNTIYF. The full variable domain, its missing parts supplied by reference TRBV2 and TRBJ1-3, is EPEVTQTPSHQVTQMGQEVILRCVPISNHLYFYWYRQILGQKVEFLVSFYNNEISEKSEIFDDQFSVERPDGSNFTLKIRSTKLEDSAMYFCASNPRDSFSGNTIYFGEGSWLTVV.

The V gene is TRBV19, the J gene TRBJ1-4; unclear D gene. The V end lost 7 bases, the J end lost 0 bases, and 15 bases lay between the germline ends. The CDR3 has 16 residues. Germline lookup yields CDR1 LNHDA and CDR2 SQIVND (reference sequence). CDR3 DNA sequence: TGTGCCAGTACCGATCGAGGTTTTGCAACTAATGAAAAACTGTTTTTT. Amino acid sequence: CASTDRGFATNEKLFF. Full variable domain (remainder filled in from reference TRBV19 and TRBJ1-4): DGGITQSPKYLFRKEGQNVTLSCEQNLNHDAMYWYRQDPGQGLRLIYYSQIVNDFQKGDIAEGYSVSREKKESFPLTVTSAQKNPTAFYLCASTDRGFATNEKLFFGSGTQLSVL.

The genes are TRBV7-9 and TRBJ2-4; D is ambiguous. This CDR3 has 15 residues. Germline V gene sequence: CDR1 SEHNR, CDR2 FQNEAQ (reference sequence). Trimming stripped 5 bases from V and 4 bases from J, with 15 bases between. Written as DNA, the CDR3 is TGTGCCAGCAGCCCGCCAGCCCATGGTAAAAACATTCAGTACTTC. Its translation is CASSPPAHGKNIQYF.

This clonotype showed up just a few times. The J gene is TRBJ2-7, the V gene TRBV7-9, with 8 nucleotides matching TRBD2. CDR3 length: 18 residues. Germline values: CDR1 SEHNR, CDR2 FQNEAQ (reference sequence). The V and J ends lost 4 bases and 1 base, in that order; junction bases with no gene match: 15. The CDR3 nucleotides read TGTGCCAGCAGCTCCAAGGTGGGAGAAGCGGGGGTATCCTACGAGCAGTACTTC. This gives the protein CASSSKVGEAGVSYEQYF.

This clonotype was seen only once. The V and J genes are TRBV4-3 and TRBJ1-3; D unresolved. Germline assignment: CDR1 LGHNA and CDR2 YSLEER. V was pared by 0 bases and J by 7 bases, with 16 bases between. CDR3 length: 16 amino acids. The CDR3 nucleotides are TGCGCCAGCAGCCAAGATGTGGGCACGGTTCAGAACACCATATATTTT. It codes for CASSQDVGTVQNTIYF.

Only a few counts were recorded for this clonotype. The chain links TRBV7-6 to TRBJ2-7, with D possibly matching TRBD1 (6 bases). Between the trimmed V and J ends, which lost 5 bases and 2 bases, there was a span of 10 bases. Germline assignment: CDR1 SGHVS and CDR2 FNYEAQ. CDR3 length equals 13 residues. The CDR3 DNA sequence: TGTGCCAGCAGCCAGGGACATCCCTACGAGCAGTACTTC. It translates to CASSQGHPYEQYF. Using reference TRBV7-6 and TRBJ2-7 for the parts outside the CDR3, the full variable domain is GAGVSQSPRYKVTKRGQDVALRCDPISGHVSLYWYRQALGQGPEFLTYFNYEAQQDKSGLPNDRFSAERPEGSISTLTIQRTEQRDSAMYRCASSQGHPYEQYFGPGTRLTVT.

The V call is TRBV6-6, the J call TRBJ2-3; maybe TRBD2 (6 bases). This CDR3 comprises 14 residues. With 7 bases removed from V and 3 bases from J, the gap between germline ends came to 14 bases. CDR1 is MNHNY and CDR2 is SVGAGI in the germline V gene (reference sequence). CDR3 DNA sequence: TGTGCCAGCATCGGGCGGGGAATAACAGATACGCAGTATTTT. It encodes CASIGRGITDTQYF.

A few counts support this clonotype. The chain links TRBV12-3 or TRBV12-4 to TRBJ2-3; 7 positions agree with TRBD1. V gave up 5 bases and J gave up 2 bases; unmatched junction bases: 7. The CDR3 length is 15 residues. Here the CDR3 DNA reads TGTGCCAGCAGTACCCCAGGGGGAGACACAGATACGCAGTATTTT. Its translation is CASSTPGGDTDTQYF.

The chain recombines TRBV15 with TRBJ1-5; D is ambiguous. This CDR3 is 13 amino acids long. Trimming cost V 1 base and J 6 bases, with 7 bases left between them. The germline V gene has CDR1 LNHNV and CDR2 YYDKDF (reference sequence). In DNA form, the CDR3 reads TGTGCCACCAGCAGAGCAGGCGGTCAGCCCCAGCATTTT. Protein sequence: CATSRAGGQPQHF.

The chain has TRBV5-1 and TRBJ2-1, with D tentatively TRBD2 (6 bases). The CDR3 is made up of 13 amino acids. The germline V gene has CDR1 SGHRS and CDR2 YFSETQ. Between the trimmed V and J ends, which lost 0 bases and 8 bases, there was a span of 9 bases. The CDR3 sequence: CASSLGLGYEQFF. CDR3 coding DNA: TGCGCCAGCAGCTTGGGACTAGGCTATGAGCAGTTCTTC.

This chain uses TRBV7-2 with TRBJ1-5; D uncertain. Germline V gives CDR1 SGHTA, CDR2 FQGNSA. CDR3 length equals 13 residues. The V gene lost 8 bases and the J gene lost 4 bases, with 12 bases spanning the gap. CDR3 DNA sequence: TGTGCCAGCGCCGGGCGCGGGAATCAGCCCCAGCATTTT. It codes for CASAGRGNQPQHF.

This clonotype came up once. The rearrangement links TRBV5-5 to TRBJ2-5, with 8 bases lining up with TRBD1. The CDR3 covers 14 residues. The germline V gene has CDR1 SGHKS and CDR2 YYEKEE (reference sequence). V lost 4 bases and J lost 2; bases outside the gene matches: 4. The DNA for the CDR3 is TGTGCCAGCAGCCGTTGGGACAGGCAAGAGACCCAGTACTTC. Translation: CASSRWDRQETQYF. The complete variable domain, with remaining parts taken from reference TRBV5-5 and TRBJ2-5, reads DAGVTQSPTHLIKTRGQQVTLRCSPISGHKSVSWYQQVLGQGPQFIFQYYEKEERGRGNFPDRFSARQFPNYSSELNVNALLLGDSALYLCASSRWDRQETQYFGPGTRLLVL.

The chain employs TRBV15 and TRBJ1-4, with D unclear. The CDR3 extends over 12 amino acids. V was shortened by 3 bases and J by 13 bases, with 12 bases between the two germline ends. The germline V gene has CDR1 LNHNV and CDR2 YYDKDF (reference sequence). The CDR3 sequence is CATSSRSRGLFF. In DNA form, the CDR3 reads TGTGCCACCAGCAGTCGCTCACGGGGACTGTTTTTT.

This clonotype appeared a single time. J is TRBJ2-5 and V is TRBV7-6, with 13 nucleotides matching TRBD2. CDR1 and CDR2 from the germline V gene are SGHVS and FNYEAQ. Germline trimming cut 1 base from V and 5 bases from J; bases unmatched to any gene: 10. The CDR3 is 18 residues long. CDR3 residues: CASSLVLRLAGGQETQYF. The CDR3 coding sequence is TGTGCCAGCAGCTTAGTCCTCCGACTAGCGGGGGGACAGGAGACCCAGTACTTC.

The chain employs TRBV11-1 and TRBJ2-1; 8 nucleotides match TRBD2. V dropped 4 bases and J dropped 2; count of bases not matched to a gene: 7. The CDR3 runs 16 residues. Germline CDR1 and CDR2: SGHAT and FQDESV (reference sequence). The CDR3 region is CASSSTGRGAYNEQFF. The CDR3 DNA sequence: TGTGCCAGCAGCTCCACGGGGCGGGGGGCCTACAATGAGCAGTTCTTC. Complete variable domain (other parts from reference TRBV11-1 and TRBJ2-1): EAEVAQSPRYKITEKSQAVAFWCDPISGHATLYWYRQILGQGPELLVQFQDESVVDDSQLPKDRFSAERLKGVDSTLKIQPAELGDSAMYLCASSSTGRGAYNEQFFGPGTRLTVL.

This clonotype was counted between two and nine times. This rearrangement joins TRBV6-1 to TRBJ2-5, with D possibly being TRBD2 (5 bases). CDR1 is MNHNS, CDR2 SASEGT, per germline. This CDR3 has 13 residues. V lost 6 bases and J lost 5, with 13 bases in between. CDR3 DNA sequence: TGTGCCAGCAGACCTAGCATCCTGGAGACCCAGTACTTC. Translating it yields CASRPSILETQYF.

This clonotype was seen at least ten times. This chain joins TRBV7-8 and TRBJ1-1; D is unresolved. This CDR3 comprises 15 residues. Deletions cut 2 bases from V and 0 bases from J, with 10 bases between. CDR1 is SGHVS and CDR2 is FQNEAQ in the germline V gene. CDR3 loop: CASSLTIALNTEAFF. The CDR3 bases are TGTGCCAGCAGCTTAACTATTGCCTTGAACACTGAAGCTTTCTTT.

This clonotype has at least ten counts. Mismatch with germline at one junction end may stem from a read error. As DNA, the CDR3 is TGTGCCAGCAGCGTAGCTAGCAGTAGCACAGATACGCAGTATTTT. Translating it yields CASSVASSSTDTQYF. The chain is built from TRBV7-9 and TRBJ2-3, with D possibly TRBD2 on 5 matching bases. The germline gives CDR1 SEHNR, CDR2 FQNEAQ (reference sequence). This CDR3 is 15 amino acids long.

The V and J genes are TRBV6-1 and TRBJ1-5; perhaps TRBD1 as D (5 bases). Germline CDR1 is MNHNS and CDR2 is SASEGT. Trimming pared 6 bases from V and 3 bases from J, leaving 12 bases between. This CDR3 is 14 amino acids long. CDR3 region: CASRDQGANQPQHF. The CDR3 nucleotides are TGTGCCAGCAGAGATCAGGGAGCCAATCAGCCCCAGCATTTT.

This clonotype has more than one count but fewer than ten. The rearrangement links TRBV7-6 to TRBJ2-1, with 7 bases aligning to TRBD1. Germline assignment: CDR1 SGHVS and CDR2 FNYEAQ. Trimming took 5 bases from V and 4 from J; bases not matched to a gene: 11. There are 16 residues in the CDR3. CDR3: CASSPTGLASYNEQFF. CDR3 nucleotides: TGTGCCAGCAGCCCGACAGGGCTAGCTTCTTACAATGAGCAGTTCTTC.

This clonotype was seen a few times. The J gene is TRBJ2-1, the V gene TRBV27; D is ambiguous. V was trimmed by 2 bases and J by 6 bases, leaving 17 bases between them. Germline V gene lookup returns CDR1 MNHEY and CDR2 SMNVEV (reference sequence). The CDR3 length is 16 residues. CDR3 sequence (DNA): TGTGCCAGCAGTTTAAGGACGGAGCACCCGCTCAATGAGCAGTTCTTC. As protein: CASSLRTEHPLNEQFF.

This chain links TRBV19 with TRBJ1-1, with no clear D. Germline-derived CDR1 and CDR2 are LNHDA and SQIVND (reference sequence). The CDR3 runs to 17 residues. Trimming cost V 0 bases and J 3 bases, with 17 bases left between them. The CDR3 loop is CASSIDRMGSPDTEAFF. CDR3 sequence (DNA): TGTGCCAGTAGTATAGATCGAATGGGCAGCCCGGACACTGAAGCTTTCTTT. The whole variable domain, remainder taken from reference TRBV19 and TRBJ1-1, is DGGITQSPKYLFRKEGQNVTLSCEQNLNHDAMYWYRQDPGQGLRLIYYSQIVNDFQKGDIAEGYSVSREKKESFPLTVTSAQKNPTAFYLCASSIDRMGSPDTEAFFGQGTRLTVV.

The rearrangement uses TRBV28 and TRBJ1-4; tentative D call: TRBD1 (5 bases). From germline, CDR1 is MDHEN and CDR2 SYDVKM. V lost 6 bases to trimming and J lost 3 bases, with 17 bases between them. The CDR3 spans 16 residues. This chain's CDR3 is CASSPIGEGANEKLFF. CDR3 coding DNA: TGTGCCAGCAGCCCTATTGGGGAAGGGGCTAATGAAAAACTGTTTTTT. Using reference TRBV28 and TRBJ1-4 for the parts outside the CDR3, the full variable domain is DVKVTQSSRYLVKRTGEKVFLECVQDMDHENMFWYRQDPGLGLRLIYFSYDVKMKEKGDIPEGYSVSREKKERFSLILESASTNQTSMYLCASSPIGEGANEKLFFGSGTQLSVL.

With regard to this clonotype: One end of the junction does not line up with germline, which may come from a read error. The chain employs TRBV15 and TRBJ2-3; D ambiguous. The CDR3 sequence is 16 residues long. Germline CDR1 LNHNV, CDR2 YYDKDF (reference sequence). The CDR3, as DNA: TGTGCCACCAGCGGTGACCCTAAGACCGTCACAGATACACAGTATTTT. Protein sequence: CATSGDPKTVTDTQYF.

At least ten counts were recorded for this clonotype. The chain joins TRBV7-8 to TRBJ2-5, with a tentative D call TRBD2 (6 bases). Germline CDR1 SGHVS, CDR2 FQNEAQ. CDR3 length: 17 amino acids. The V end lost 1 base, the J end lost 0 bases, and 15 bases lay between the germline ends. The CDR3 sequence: CASSLDPLGGNQETQYF. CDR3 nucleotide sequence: TGTGCCAGCAGCTTAGACCCCCTGGGCGGGAACCAAGAGACCCAGTACTTC.

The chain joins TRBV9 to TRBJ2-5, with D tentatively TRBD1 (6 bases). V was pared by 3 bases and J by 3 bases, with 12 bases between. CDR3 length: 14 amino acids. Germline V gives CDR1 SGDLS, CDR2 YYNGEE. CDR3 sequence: CASSEGDEKETQYF. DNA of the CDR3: TGTGCCAGCAGCGAGGGGGACGAGAAAGAGACCCAGTACTTC.